One and the same sample provided the 29 T cell receptor beta chains below, sequenced in a study of beta chain features in type 1 diabetes. Expressed TCRB transcripts were sequenced after all isolated RNA was converted to cDNA. The protocol was immunoSEQ multiplex PCR, while the TCRdb copy is restricted to in-frame clones and leaves out a portion. Altogether 300,000 to 350,000 clones are present, roughly a fifth being singletons, with the ten largest covering 0.044%. The sequenced material came from naive CD4+ T cells from blood. Source of these receptors: a woman aged 18-29 years in good health.

This clone was detected a few times. The chain joins TRBV7-2 to TRBJ2-1, with 10 bases lining up with TRBD2. The CDR3 extends over 13 amino acids. The ends lost 6 bases at V and 7 bases at J; junction bases unmatched: 3. CDR1 is SGHTA, CDR2 FQGNSA, per germline. The CDR3 is CASRPSGSNEQFF. CDR3 coding DNA: TGTGCCAGCAGGCCTAGCGGGAGTAATGAGCAGTTCTTC.

This clone was seen a handful of times. The CDR3 loop reads CASSLPDSWNEQFF. CDR3 coding DNA: TGTGCCAGCAGCCTCCCGGACTCGTGGAATGAGCAGTTCTTC. The V gene is TRBV9, the J gene TRBJ2-1; D perhaps matches TRBD2 (5 bases). This CDR3 comprises 14 residues. CDR1 and CDR2 (germline): SGDLS, YYNGEE. Trimming left V 4 bases short and J 7 bases short, with 15 bases between.

This chain links TRBV7-2 with TRBJ2-7; 9 bases are a match to TRBD2. Germline values: CDR1 SGHTA, CDR2 FQGNSA. This CDR3 is built from 15 residues. V trimming: 1 base; J trimming: 7 bases; junction bases outside the gene matches: 8. CDR3 region: CASSLDPAGGREQYF. The DNA for the CDR3 is TGTGCCAGCAGCTTAGACCCAGCGGGGGGAAGAGAGCAGTACTTC.

J is TRBJ1-2 and V is TRBV19; 7 bases map to TRBD1. V gave up 5 bases and J gave up 7 bases; unmatched junction bases: 10. Germline CDR1 reads LNHDA; CDR2 reads SQIVND (reference sequence). The CDR3 sequence is 14 residues long. The CDR3 protein is CASSSVGTVSGYTF. DNA for the CDR3: TGTGCCAGTAGTTCTGTCGGGACAGTAAGTGGCTACACCTTC.

The V and J genes are TRBV30 and TRBJ2-2, with TRBD2 identical over 11 bases. The CDR3 extends over 14 amino acids. V gave up 4 bases and J gave up 5 bases; unmatched junction bases: 3. The germline V gene has CDR1 GTSNPN and CDR2 SVGIG (reference sequence). CDR3 DNA: TGTGCCTGGACCAGACTAGCGGGGACCGGGGAGCTGTTTTTT. The encoded protein is CAWTRLAGTGELFF.

This chain connects TRBV18 to TRBJ2-1; the match to TRBD2 covers 7 bases. This CDR3 comprises 16 residues. Germline-derived CDR1 and CDR2 are KGHSH and LQKENI. With V trimmed by 0 bases and J by 7 bases, 9 bases remained unmatched. CDR3 DNA sequence: TGTGCCAGCTCACCACCGGACGGGGGGTGGCGGAATGAGCAGTTCTTC. It codes for CASSPPDGGWRNEQFF.

The CDR3 reads CASSVTSGFYNEQFF. In DNA, the CDR3 is TGTGCCAGCAGCGTTACTAGCGGGTTTTACAATGAGCAGTTCTTC. The chain carries TRBV9 and TRBJ2-1; 9 bases fit TRBD2. With 2 bases clipped from V and 4 bases from J, the junction kept 4 bases outside the gene matches. The CDR3 length is 15 residues. Germline V gives CDR1 SGDLS, CDR2 YYNGEE.

This clone has just a few counts. This rearrangement joins TRBV6-6 to TRBJ1-2; TRBD1 agrees at 7 bases. Trimming cost V 6 bases and J 3 bases; bases outside gene matches: 7. This CDR3 contains 14 residues. Germline V gene lookup returns CDR1 MNHNY and CDR2 SVGAGI (reference sequence). CDR3: CASSPQGGDYGYTF. The CDR3 DNA follows: TGTGCCAGCAGCCCCCAGGGGGGTGACTATGGCTACACCTTC.

The chain has TRBV19 and TRBJ2-1, with TRBD1 matching 7 bases. This CDR3 is built from 12 residues. The V gene's germline CDR1 is LNHDA and CDR2 SQIVND (reference sequence). Losses at the gene ends were 4 bases for V and 10 bases for J; bases not matched to a gene: 4. The chain's CDR3 is CASSTLGQEQFF. The CDR3, as DNA: TGTGCCAGTAGTACCCTGGGACAGGAGCAGTTCTTC.

This rearrangement joins TRBV5-6 to TRBJ2-2; TRBD2 matches 7 bases. Per germline, CDR1 SGHDT and CDR2 YYEEEE. The length of the CDR3 is 16 residues. V lost 2 bases, J lost 3 bases, and 7 bases stayed unmatched. CDR3 sequence reads: CASSFVRGGYTGELFF. The CDR3 coding sequence is TGTGCCAGCAGCTTCGTTAGGGGAGGGTACACCGGGGAGCTGTTTTTT.

The chain recombines TRBV5-5 with TRBJ1-2, with 8 bases lining up with TRBD1. The germline CDR1 and CDR2 sequences are SGHKS and YYEKEE (reference sequence). The CDR3 is 15 residues long. V dropped 5 bases and J dropped 4; count of bases not matched to a gene: 10. The CDR3 is CASRKPGQVSYGYTF. CDR3 in DNA: TGTGCCAGCAGGAAACCGGGACAGGTGTCCTATGGCTACACCTTC.

Only a few counts were recorded for this clone. J is TRBJ2-3 and V is TRBV29-1; perhaps TRBD2 as D (5 bases). V shed 6 bases and J shed 8 bases, with 18 bases lying between them. CDR3 length equals 13 residues. Germline CDR1 SQVTM, CDR2 ANQGSEA. CDR3 residues: CSVGRTELSTQYF. In DNA, the CDR3 is TGCAGCGTCGGCCGGACTGAGTTAAGTACGCAGTATTTT.

This clone was recorded a few times. This chain connects TRBV30 to TRBJ1-1; D might be TRBD1 (5 bases). This CDR3 has 13 residues. Germline V gene lookup returns CDR1 GTSNPN and CDR2 SVGIG (reference sequence). Between the trimmed V and J ends, which lost 3 bases and 4 bases, there was a span of 12 bases. CDR3 protein: CAWRVGGGTEAFF. Here the CDR3 DNA reads TGTGCCTGGAGGGTCGGGGGGGGCACTGAAGCTTTCTTT. The variable domain in full, with the rest retrieved from reference TRBV30 and TRBJ1-1, is SQTIHQWPATLVQPVGSPLSLECTVEGTSNPNLYWYRQAAGRGLQLLFYSVGIGQISSEVPQNLSASRPQDRQFILSSKKLLLSDSGFYLCAWRVGGGTEAFFGQGTRLTVV.

V gene TRBV5-4 combines with J gene TRBJ2-5; 12 nucleotides line up with TRBD2. V shed 3 bases, J shed 5 bases, and the junction held 8 bases outside the gene matches. There are 16 residues in the CDR3. Germline V gene sequence: CDR1 SGHNT, CDR2 YYREEE (reference sequence). DNA of the CDR3: TGTGCCAGCAGCTACTCTAGCGGGAGGGGGGGGGAGACCCAGTACTTC. Translating it yields CASSYSSGRGGETQYF.

This clone was seen only a few times. The V gene is TRBV4-2, the J gene TRBJ2-7; D not resolved. V shed 5 bases and J shed 2 bases, with 10 bases lying between them. CDR1 and CDR2 from the germline V gene are LGHNA and YNFKEQ. This CDR3 comprises 13 residues. Here the CDR3 DNA reads TGTGCCAGCAGCGTCCGGCTAGCCTACGAGCAGTACTTC. Translating gives CASSVRLAYEQYF.

J is TRBJ1-1 and V is TRBV5-1; D unresolved. The CDR3 spans 15 residues. The V end was cut by 0 bases, the J end by 3 bases, with 12 bases between. Looked up from germline, CDR1 is SGHRS and CDR2 is YFSETQ. The CDR3 here is CASSLGLRKHTEAFF. CDR3 coding DNA: TGCGCCAGCAGCTTGGGACTCCGAAAGCACACTGAAGCTTTCTTT.

CDR3 protein: CASSEGGLPHNEQYF. The CDR3 nucleotides read TGTGCCAGCAGTGAGGGGGGGCTTCCCCACAACGAGCAGTACTTC. The chain links TRBV2 to TRBJ2-7; D might be TRBD2 (7 bases). Trimming stripped 3 bases from V and 5 bases from J, with 17 bases between. Germline V gene lookup returns CDR1 SNHLY and CDR2 FYNNEI. The CDR3 is 15 residues long.

The table lists this clone with a few counts. V is TRBV18 and J is TRBJ2-7; 9 nucleotides line up with TRBD2. From germline, CDR1 is KGHSH and CDR2 LQKENI. The V segment lost 3 bases and the J segment 6 bases; nucleotides outside the gene matches: 3. The CDR3 runs to 13 residues. The CDR3 here is CASSPLAGPEQYF. Written as DNA, the CDR3 is TGTGCCAGCTCACCCCTAGCGGGACCCGAGCAGTACTTC.

This chain connects TRBV29-1 to TRBJ1-2; D remains ambiguous. The CDR3 has 12 residues. Trimming stripped 4 bases from V and 5 bases from J, with 11 bases between. Germline lookup yields CDR1 SQVTM and CDR2 ANQGSEA. This CDR3 reads CSVGSESYGYTF. CDR3 nucleotide sequence: TGCAGCGTTGGGTCAGAATCATATGGCTACACCTTC. Based on the CDR3 plus reference TRBV29-1 and TRBJ1-2, the full variable domain is SAVISQKPSRDICQRGTSLTIQCQVDSQVTMMFWYRQQPGQSLTLIATANQGSEATYESGFVIDKFPISRPNLTFSTLTVSNMSPEDSSIYLCSVGSESYGYTFGSGTRLTVV.

This rearrangement joins TRBV19 to TRBJ1-2; D gene unclear. From germline, CDR1 is LNHDA and CDR2 SQIVND (reference sequence). V gave up 7 bases and J gave up 4 bases, with 19 bases separating them. The CDR3 runs 15 residues. In nucleotides, the CDR3 is TGTGCCAGTACGGCGGCAGACCCTCTAGGCTATGGCTACACCTTC. Translation gives CASTAADPLGYGYTF.

This clone came up once. The chain has TRBV5-6 and TRBJ2-3, with 10 bases aligning to TRBD2. The J segment lost 0 bases and the V segment lost 4 bases, leaving 5 bases of the junction unmatched. Germline CDR1 and CDR2: SGHDT and YYEEEE. The CDR3 consists of 16 residues. The chain's CDR3 is CASSRGLAPSTDTQYF. CDR3 coding DNA: TGTGCCAGCAGCAGGGGACTAGCGCCTAGCACAGATACGCAGTATTTT.

The CDR3 DNA sequence: TGTGCCTGGTCGATGACGGGAACCCTTGAGCAGTACTTC. This codes for CAWSMTGTLEQYF. The genes are TRBV30 and TRBJ2-7; D possibly corresponds to TRBD2 (5 bases). CDR3 size: 13 residues. V was cut by 5 bases and J by 7 bases, with 18 bases left in between. Germline CDR1 and CDR2: GTSNPN and SVGIG (reference sequence).

The sample holds one count of this clone. The V call is TRBV19, the J call TRBJ1-1; D perhaps matches TRBD1 (6 bases). The ends were cut back, 5 bases at V and 1 base at J, with 14 bases in the middle. Germline values: CDR1 LNHDA, CDR2 SQIVND (reference sequence). The CDR3 runs to 15 residues. The CDR3 sequence is CASSLRGSTNTEAFF. In DNA form, the CDR3 reads TGTGCCAGTAGTCTAAGGGGGTCTACGAACACTGAAGCTTTCTTT.

This clone has more than one count but fewer than ten. The rearrangement joins TRBV5-1 to TRBJ2-7; 7 bases agree with TRBD1. In germline, CDR1 is SGHRS, CDR2 YFSETQ. V gave up 4 bases and J gave up 2 bases; unmatched junction bases: 3. CDR3 length: 13 residues. In DNA, the CDR3 is TGCGCCAGCAGCCGGGACAGCACCTACGAGCAGTACTTC. This codes for CASSRDSTYEQYF. Filled out from reference TRBV5-1 and TRBJ2-7, the complete variable domain reads KAGVTQTPRYLIKTRGQQVTLSCSPISGHRSVSWYQQTPGQGLQFLFEYFSETQRNKGNFPGRFSGRQFSNSRSEMNVSTLELGDSALYLCASSRDSTYEQYFGPGTRLTVT.

V is TRBV4-1 and J is TRBJ2-1; 9 bases map to TRBD1. Trimming cost V 1 base and J 5 bases; bases outside gene matches: 0. Germline lookup yields CDR1 MGHRA and CDR2 YSYEKL. The CDR3 sequence is 14 residues long. The CDR3 protein is CASSQGTGDNEQFF. Written as DNA, the CDR3 is TGCGCCAGCAGCCAAGGGACAGGGGACAATGAGCAGTTCTTC.

There are a few counts of this clone. This sample also contains other DNA sequences that code for the same CDR3. The rearrangement joins TRBV30 to TRBJ1-2; 8 positions match TRBD1. The J segment lost 4 bases and the V segment lost 5 bases, leaving 0 bases of the junction unmatched. This CDR3 has 11 amino acids. In germline, CDR1 is GTSNPN, CDR2 SVGIG (reference sequence). This CDR3 reads CAWGQGYGYTF. The CDR3 bases are TGTGCCTGGGGACAGGGCTATGGCTACACCTTC.

The rearrangement uses TRBV25-1 and TRBJ2-7; 9 bases line up with TRBD2. Trimming cost V 7 bases and J 7 bases; bases outside gene matches: 14. This CDR3 region has 15 residues. Germline V gene data show CDR1 as MGHDK and CDR2 as SYGVNS. CDR3 region: CASTPLSSGTLEQYF. CDR3 DNA sequence: TGTGCCAGCACCCCCTTGTCTAGCGGGACCCTTGAGCAGTACTTC.

Only a few counts were recorded for this clone. V gene TRBV5-6 combines with J gene TRBJ2-2; 8 nucleotides line up with TRBD2. This CDR3 region has 14 residues. Germline values: CDR1 SGHDT, CDR2 YYEEEE. Trimming at V came to 4 bases and at J to 6 bases, leaving 5 bases not matched to a gene. The CDR3 loop is CASSGLAGAGELFF. Here the CDR3 DNA reads TGTGCCAGCAGCGGACTAGCCGGTGCCGGGGAGCTGTTTTTT.

This clone turned up a few times. This chain's CDR3 is CAISVGAGANVLTF. In DNA, the CDR3 is TGTGCCATCAGTGTCGGGGCTGGGGCCAACGTCCTGACTTTC. The V and J genes are TRBV10-3 and TRBJ2-6; D perhaps matches TRBD2 (5 bases). Germline V gene data show CDR1 as ENHRY and CDR2 as SYGVKD. The CDR3 has 14 amino acids. V was trimmed by 4 bases and J by 2 bases, leaving 6 bases between them.